A selection of T cell receptor beta chains follows, all from one sample in a study of cytomegalovirus exposure and HLA in healthy donors. Clones were sequenced by immunoSEQ multiplex PCR, and TCRdb holds only the in-frame ones, with some missing. The sample holds 74,000 or so clones; just over 75% are singletons and the top ten take more than 2.5%. The sample comprised PBMCs. The receptors here all came from a man in his forties or fifties in good health and CMV-seropositive. Each CDR3 is given with its conserved first and last residue. A D gene is named only where the DNA matches it firmly. For some rows the clone size is stated as once, few or many, or as a class when expanded; others skip it.

.,.,TRBJ1-1,TRBV18,TGTGCCAGCACTTCGTCTGTTAGCGGGTTAGGGACTGAAGCTTTCTTT,CASTSSVSGLGTEAFF
.,TRBD1,TRBJ1-1,TRBV5-1,TGCGCCAGCAGCCGCTCAGGACAGGGTAACACTGAAGCTTTCTTT,CASSRSGQGNTEAFF
.,TRBD2,TRBJ2-5,TRBV7-6,TGTGCCAGCAGCACATGGACTAGCGGGAGAGGATCGGAGACCCAGTACTTC,CASSTWTSGRGSETQYF
.,.,TRBJ2-3,TRBV19,TGTGCCAGTAGCCCTCAGAGCACAGATACGCAGTATTTT,CASSPQSTDTQYF
.,.,TRBJ2-1,TRBV2,TGTGCCAGCAGTGAATCGCTTTTGCGGGAATACAATGAGCAGTTCTTC,CASSESLLREYNEQFF
.,.,TRBJ2-7,TRBV11-3,TGTGCCAGCAGTGTTAGCGTCCCGCCCTACGAGCAGTACTTC,CASSVSVPPYEQYF
.,TRBD1,TRBJ2-5,TRBV19,TGTGCCAGTAGTATAGAGGGACAGTTAGGGGAGACCCAGTACTTC,CASSIEGQLGETQYF
.,TRBD1,TRBJ1-5,TRBV28,TGTGCCAGCATGAGACAGGGGTCGGGCCAGCCCCAGCATTTT,CASMRQGSGQPQHF
.,TRBD2,TRBJ2-4,TRBV19,TGTGCCAGTAGTACCGGCGGGACTAGTGGGAAAAACATTCAGTACTTC,CASSTGGTSGKNIQYF
.,.,TRBJ2-5,TRBV5-6,TGTGCCAGCAGCTTGGAGGCAGGGGTAGAGACCCAGTACTTC,CASSLEAGVETQYF
once,.,TRBJ2-2,TRBV29-1,TGCAGCGTTGTGCCGGGGTACACCGGGGAGCTGTTTTTT,CSVVPGYTGELFF
.,.,TRBJ2-1,TRBV7-9,TGTGCCAGCAGCACTACGGGAGAGCCTAGTGAGCAGTTCTTC,CASSTTGEPSEQFF
.,.,TRBJ2-1,TRBV23-1,TGCGCCAGCAGTCAATTTCCGCGGGCCAGCCACAATGAGCAGTTCTTC,CASSQFPRASHNEQFF
medium-sized,TRBD2,TRBJ2-7,TRBV7-9,TGTGCCAGCAGTCTGACTAGCGGGGCCTCCTACGAGCAGTACTTC,CASSLTSGASYEQYF
.,.,TRBJ2-7,TRBV9,TGTGCCAGCAGCGTAGATGGCAGGGGCTCCTACGAGCAGTACTTC,CASSVDGRGSYEQYF
few,.,TRBJ2-5,TRBV7-8,TGTGCCAGCAGCTTAGCCAGGGCAAGGGAGACCCAGTACTTC,CASSLARARETQYF
.,.,TRBJ1-4,TRBV19,TGTGCCGCAAGGCCGGGGTCTCAGAAGAATGAAAAACTGTTTTTT,CAARPGSQKNEKLFF
.,.,TRBJ2-1,TRBV7-6,TGTGCCAGCAGCCAAGAAAGACGGGTAAATTCCAATGAGCAGTTCTTC,CASSQERRVNSNEQFF
once,TRBD2,TRBJ2-2,TRBV7-2,TGTGCCAGCAGCTTAGGTGCTAGCGGGATCGACACCGGGGAGCTGTTTTTT,CASSLGASGIDTGELFF
.,TRBD1,TRBJ1-5,TRBV7-8,TGTGCCAGCAGCTTCGGTCTAGGACAGGGAGGGTCGTATCAGCCCCAGCATTTT,CASSFGLGQGGSYQPQHF
.,.,TRBJ2-3,TRBV11-3,TGTGCCAGCAGCTTAGAGCGTGGGGCGAACGCGCAGTATTTT,CASSLERGANAQYF
.,.,TRBJ1-1,TRBV5-6,TGTGCCAGCAGCTTGGGGACAATTTGGACTGAAGCTTTCTTT,CASSLGTIWTEAFF
.,TRBD1,TRBJ2-5,TRBV7-6,TGTGCCAGCAGCTTAACAGGGGAGGAGACCCAGTACTTC,CASSLTGEETQYF
.,.,TRBJ1-6,TRBV27,TGTGCCAGCAGTCCCCACGGTCCCATCAGGGCACCCCTCCACTTT,CASSPHGPIRAPLHF
.,.,TRBJ2-7,TRBV20-1,TGCAGTGGAATGGGAGGCTACGAGCAGTACTTC,CSGMGGYEQYF
.,TRBD2,TRBJ2-7,TRBV4-2,TGTGCCAGCAGCCAAGTTCGGACTAGCGTCGACGAGCAGTACTTC,CASSQVRTSVDEQYF
.,.,TRBJ2-7,TRBV7-3,TGTGCCAGCAGCATTACAGGTTACGAGCAGTACTTC,CASSITGYEQYF
.,TRBD2,TRBJ2-1,TRBV4-2,TGTGCCAGCAGCCAGGGACCCGCGGGGGTTGATGAGCAGTTCTTC,CASSQGPAGVDEQFF
.,.,TRBJ2-2,TRBV5-1,TGCGCCAGCAGCTTGGTCGCAGGGGGGACCGGGGAGCTGTTTTTT,CASSLVAGGTGELFF
.,.,TRBJ1-4,TRBV11-1,TGTGCCAGCAGCTCTAGCCCGGCGGGAAAACTGTTTTTT,CASSSSPAGKLFF
once,TRBD1,TRBJ1-6,TRBV5-4,TGTGCCAGCAGTAACGGACAGGACCGCTCCTATAATTCACCCCTCCACTTT,CASSNGQDRSYNSPLHF
.,TRBD1,TRBJ2-7,TRBV19,TGTGCCAGTAGTCCGCGGGACAGGGAAGGCGAGCAGTACTTC,CASSPRDREGEQYF
few,.,TRBJ1-4,TRBV4-2,TGTGCCAGCAGCCAGGCTCAGGGCTTTAATGAAAAACTGTTTTTT,CASSQAQGFNEKLFF
.,TRBD2,TRBJ2-7,TRBV2,TGTGCCAGCAGTTCGAGAAGACTAGCGGGAACAACCTACGAGCAGTACTTC,CASSSRRLAGTTYEQYF
.,.,TRBJ2-7,TRBV25-1,TGTGCCAAATGGGCCGGTTCCCACGAGCAGTACTTC,CAKWAGSHEQYF
.,.,TRBJ1-5,TRBV21-1,TGTGCCAGCAGCTCGACAGGGAAGGGCAATCAGCCCCAGCATTTT,CASSSTGKGNQPQHF
few,TRBD2,TRBJ2-2,TRBV2,TGTGCCAGCAGCGGACTAGCGGGAGGGCTGAGCGGGGAGCTGTTTTTT,CASSGLAGGLSGELFF
.,.,TRBJ2-3,TRBV6-6,TGTGCCAGCAGAAGACTCGACACAGATACGCAGTATTTT,CASRRLDTDTQYF
.,TRBD2,TRBJ2-5,TRBV29-1,TGCAGCGCAAAGGCCCTAGCGGGAGGCGAAGGGACCCAGTACTTC,CSAKALAGGEGTQYF
.,TRBD2,TRBJ2-5,TRBV7-3,TGTGCCAGCAGCTTAGGACTAGCGTGGGAAGAGACCCAGTACTTC,CASSLGLAWEETQYF